Detailed here is one T cell receptor (beta chain). Its antigen is not identified. These data originate in a study of T cells in localized non-small cell lung cancer. Germline V lookup: CDR1 LNHDA, CDR2 SQIVND (reference sequence). V lost 5 bases to trimming and J lost 4 bases; unmatched junction nucleotides: 6. This CDR3 has 15 residues. TCRdb's copy holds only in-frame clones and misses some; the assay was immunoSEQ multiplex PCR. The sample contains about 7,000 clones, 23% of which appear only once. Study-wide results and limits: A denser population of T cells in blood accompanied longer overall survival. Highest T cell clonality was seen in uninvolved adjacent lung, surpassing that measured in tumor. Median detection of top 100 tumor clones in adjacent lung was under 75 clones. Sequencing, confined to only one tumor region, leaves heterogeneity possible.

The chain combines TRBV19 with TRBJ2-2; the match to TRBD1 covers 8 bases. This clonotype was obtained from a man aged 35-75 years with stage III squamous cell lung carcinoma. The sample here was lung tumor tissue, taken before any cancer treatment. The CDR3, as DNA: TGTGCCAGTAGTCGGCGACAGGGGACCACCGGGGAGCTGTTTTTT. Its translation is CASSRRQGTTGELFF. Full variable domain (rest looked up from reference TRBV19 and TRBJ2-2): DGGITQSPKYLFRKEGQNVTLSCEQNLNHDAMYWYRQDPGQGLRLIYYSQIVNDFQKGDIAEGYSVSREKKESFPLTVTSAQKNPTAFYLCASSRRQGTTGELFFGEGSRLTVL.